The 13 T cell receptor beta chains listed next were all sequenced from one sample in a study of T cell repertoires in cytomegalovirus infection. These receptors' targets are unknown. One entry per CDR3 protein, called by TCRdb with MiXCR from the reads. The data show fewer than 1,000,000 distinct CDR3 sequences, around 30% seen once. Material: cultured CD8+ T cells from PBMCs, obtained from culture after CMV antigen stimulation. The origin of the receptors is a human donor in good health (CMV status not recorded). Some clones in this sample may be carry-over from other donors' samples.

The table lists this clonotype with a few counts. The chain carries TRBV4-2 and TRBJ2-1; tentative D call: TRBD1 (6 bases). Trimming stripped 0 bases from V and 10 bases from J, with 16 bases between. Germline CDR1 LGHNA, CDR2 YNFKEQ. The CDR3 spans 15 residues. The CDR3 region has the DNA TGTGCCAGCAGCCAAGATTCCGAGGACAGTGAAGAGCAGTTCTTC. The encoded protein is CASSQDSEDSEEQFF.

The rearrangement joins TRBV10-3 to TRBJ1-1, with D possibly being TRBD1 (5 bases). The CDR3 extends over 16 amino acids. From germline, CDR1 is ENHRY and CDR2 SYGVKD. Trimming left V 2 bases short and J 1 base short, with 14 bases between. The CDR3 protein is CAISEVRVGSNTEAFF. The CDR3 DNA sequence: TGTGCCATCAGTGAGGTCAGGGTAGGGTCGAACACTGAAGCTTTCTTT.

In regard to this clonotype: Being one base from a much bigger clone, this may be a read error. The rearrangement links TRBV12-3 or TRBV12-4 to TRBJ2-2; TRBD1 or TRBD2 may be the D gene (6 bases each). CDR3 size: 14 residues. CDR3 sequence reads: CASSSIPGAGELLF. CDR3 nucleotide sequence: TGTGCCAGCAGCTCGATCCCGGGGGCCGGGGAGCTGCTTTTT.

The table lists this clonotype with a few counts. The V and J genes are TRBV5-6 and TRBJ1-2; D remains ambiguous. V gave up 3 bases and J gave up 1 base, with 19 bases separating them. The CDR3 length is 17 residues. Germline values: CDR1 SGHDT, CDR2 YYEEEE. As DNA, the CDR3 is TGTGCCAGCAGCTCGGCTCGTGTATCTATATTTAACTATGGCTACACCTTC. Protein product: CASSSARVSIFNYGYTF.

Of note for this clonotype: Just one base apart from a much larger clone, this may be a read error. This sequence joins TRBV7-6 and TRBJ1-2, with unresolved D. The CDR3 length is 15 residues. Germline V gene sequence: CDR1 SGHVS, CDR2 FNYEAQ. The CDR3: CVSSLAKGPNYGYTF. In nucleotides, the CDR3 is TGTGTCAGCAGCTTAGCGAAGGGCCCCAACTATGGCTACACCTTC.

The chain couples TRBV5-5 to TRBJ1-3, with D uncertain. V was trimmed by 0 bases and J by 0 bases, leaving 10 bases between them. The CDR3 loop spans 16 amino acids. The germline gives CDR1 SGHKS, CDR2 YYEKEE (reference sequence). CDR3 residues: CASSLVHPSSGNTIYF. The CDR3 DNA reads TGTGCCAGCAGCTTGGTACATCCGAGCTCTGGAAACACCATATATTTT.

The chain employs TRBV6-5 and TRBJ2-3; 12 bases agree with TRBD2. V trimming: 5 bases; J trimming: 6 bases; junction bases outside the gene matches: 12. The CDR3 contains 17 residues. Germline V gene data show CDR1 as MNHEY and CDR2 as SVGAGI. The CDR3 sequence is CASSQRLAGDLGDTQYF. CDR3 coding DNA: TGTGCCAGCAGTCAACGACTAGCGGGGGATCTGGGTGATACGCAGTATTTT.

The gene calls are TRBV4-2 and TRBJ2-7; D is uncertain. Germline V lookup: CDR1 LGHNA, CDR2 YNFKEQ. The length of the CDR3 is 15 residues. The V end lost 0 bases, the J end lost 0 bases, and 9 bases lay between the germline ends. CDR3 amino acids: CASSQDIIGSYEQYF. In DNA form, the CDR3 reads TGTGCCAGCAGCCAAGATATAATCGGCTCCTACGAGCAGTACTTC.

This sequence joins TRBV15 and TRBJ1-1, with D perhaps matching TRBD1 (6 bases). The V end lost 4 bases, the J end lost 3 bases, and 18 bases lay between the germline ends. Germline CDR1 reads LNHNV; CDR2 reads YYDKDF (reference sequence). This CDR3 is 16 amino acids long. The CDR3 is CATSKLPREGDTEAFF. The DNA for the CDR3 is TGTGCCACCAGCAAGCTCCCCAGGGAGGGGGACACTGAAGCTTTCTTT.

The chain recombines TRBV4-2 with TRBJ1-2, with D possibly matching TRBD1 (5 bases). The length of the CDR3 is 13 residues. V dropped 3 bases and J dropped 4 bases, with 9 bases sitting between them. From germline, CDR1 is LGHNA and CDR2 YNFKEQ. The CDR3 region has the DNA TGTGCCAGCAGCCAGAGCGGGGCCTATGGCTACACCTTC. Its translation: CASSQSGAYGYTF.

The chain combines TRBV2 with TRBJ2-3, with 10 bases lining up with TRBD1. V was clipped by 8 bases and J by 0 bases; unmatched bases: 11. Germline V gives CDR1 SNHLY, CDR2 FYNNEI. The CDR3 contains 17 residues. The CDR3 nucleotides are TGTGCCAGCCCCCTGGGACAGGGGTTCTCTAGCACAGATACGCAGTATTTT. Amino acids: CASPLGQGFSSTDTQYF.

This clonotype was seen a handful of times. This rearrangement joins TRBV4-1 to TRBJ1-1, with D tentatively TRBD1 (5 bases). CDR1 and CDR2 (germline): MGHRA, YSYEKL. V gave up 2 bases and J gave up 1 base, with 14 bases separating them. The CDR3 runs to 16 residues. Here the CDR3 DNA reads TGCGCCAGCAGCCAATCCCCCCGGGGGGGGAACACTGAAGCTTTCTTT. It codes for CASSQSPRGGNTEAFF.

The chain carries TRBV12-3 or TRBV12-4 and TRBJ1-1; perhaps TRBD1 as D (5 bases). The CDR3 is 18 residues long. V gave up 10 bases and J gave up 0 bases, with 27 bases separating them. CDR3 coding DNA: TGTGCCATCACTGCCCTCCGGGACCGCCCTGGTATGAACACTGAAGCTTTCTTT. This gives the protein CAITALRDRPGMNTEAFF.